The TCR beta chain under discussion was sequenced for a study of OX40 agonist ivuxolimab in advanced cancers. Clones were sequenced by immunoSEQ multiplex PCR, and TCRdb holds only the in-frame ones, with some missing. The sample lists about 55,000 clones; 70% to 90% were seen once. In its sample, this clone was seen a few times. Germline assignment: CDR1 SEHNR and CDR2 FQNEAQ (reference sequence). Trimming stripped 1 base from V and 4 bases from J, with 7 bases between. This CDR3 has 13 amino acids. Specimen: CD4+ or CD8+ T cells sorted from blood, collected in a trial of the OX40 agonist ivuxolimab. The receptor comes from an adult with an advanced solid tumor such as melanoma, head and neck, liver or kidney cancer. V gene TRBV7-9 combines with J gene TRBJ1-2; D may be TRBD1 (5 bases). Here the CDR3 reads CASSLDGGYGYTF. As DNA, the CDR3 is TGTGCCAGCAGCTTAGATGGGGGCTATGGCTACACCTTC.